A selection of T cell receptor beta chains follows, all from one sample in a study of blood T cell repertoires in COVID-19. Sequencing was performed with immunoSEQ multiplex PCR; in TCRdb, only in-frame clones are kept and a portion is missing. The sample lists around 160,000 clones, around 87% occurring once. The specimen sequenced was PBMCs or T cells enriched from blood (not recorded which). The origin of the receptors is a young woman with acute COVID-19. CDR3s include the opening cysteine and the closing phenylalanine or tryptophan. Each record gives: D gene, V gene, CDR3 length, CDR3 protein. The D gene is left open where the match is weak.

D gene: TRBD1
V gene: TRBV28
CDR3 length: 14
CDR3 protein: CASSFGGQSYGYTF

D gene: .
V gene: TRBV6-2/TRBV6-3
CDR3 length: 16
CDR3 protein: CASSYSQGQAIYGYTF

D gene: .
V gene: TRBV14
CDR3 length: 14
CDR3 protein: CASSQSPSRYGYTF

D gene: .
V gene: TRBV5-1
CDR3 length: 13
CDR3 protein: CASSATGSQPQHF

D gene: .
V gene: TRBV15
CDR3 length: 15
CDR3 protein: CATLSGDPLGNEQFF

D gene: .
V gene: TRBV27
CDR3 length: 16
CDR3 protein: CASSFRAGLSNQPQHF

D gene: .
V gene: TRBV2
CDR3 length: 16
CDR3 protein: CASSFPPGTSFDEQYF

D gene: TRBD2
V gene: TRBV9
CDR3 length: 16
CDR3 protein: CASSGGLAGSTGELFF

D gene: TRBD1
V gene: TRBV7-9
CDR3 length: 12
CDR3 protein: CASSLLGGEAFF

D gene: TRBD2
V gene: TRBV20-1
CDR3 length: 15
CDR3 protein: CSASSAGVGYDEQFF

D gene: .
V gene: TRBV7-6
CDR3 length: 14
CDR3 protein: CASSLGPGTGELFF

D gene: TRBD1
V gene: TRBV9
CDR3 length: 15
CDR3 protein: CASSVFQGALVEAFF

D gene: .
V gene: TRBV10-3
CDR3 length: 17
CDR3 protein: CAIRIEDPAGTLIEAFF

D gene: .
V gene: TRBV3-1/TRBV3-2
CDR3 length: 16
CDR3 protein: CASSSSRERSQETQYF

D gene: TRBD2
V gene: TRBV7-3
CDR3 length: 17
CDR3 protein: CASSLTGGTSGEETQYF

D gene: TRBD2
V gene: TRBV19
CDR3 length: 15
CDR3 protein: CASSVGTSGSYEQYF

D gene: TRBD1
V gene: TRBV5-4
CDR3 length: 16
CDR3 protein: CASSLGGRGDNSPLHF

D gene: .
V gene: TRBV5-1
CDR3 length: 13
CDR3 protein: CASSVLASDTQYF

D gene: TRBD2
V gene: TRBV6-5
CDR3 length: 16
CDR3 protein: CASSYRGGTSTDTQYF

D gene: .
V gene: TRBV7-9
CDR3 length: 15
CDR3 protein: CASSLAPRGSYEQYF

D gene: TRBD1
V gene: TRBV27
CDR3 length: 17
CDR3 protein: CASGARLRDREYWGYTF

D gene: .
V gene: TRBV9
CDR3 length: 19
CDR3 protein: CASSVGRVTVTGSTDTQYF

D gene: .
V gene: TRBV4-2
CDR3 length: 15
CDR3 protein: CASSPSSASSYEQYF

D gene: TRBD1
V gene: TRBV3-1/TRBV3-2
CDR3 length: 13
CDR3 protein: CASSQAGGTEAFF

D gene: .
V gene: TRBV5-5
CDR3 length: 12
CDR3 protein: CASSFGSSEQYF

D gene: .
V gene: TRBV21-1
CDR3 length: 20
CDR3 protein: CASSKGTSGRRLGKGETQYF

D gene: TRBD1
V gene: TRBV18
CDR3 length: 16
CDR3 protein: CASSIPGTAKLDEQFF

D gene: .
V gene: TRBV29-1
CDR3 length: 14
CDR3 protein: CSVEARGSTDTQYF

D gene: TRBD2
V gene: TRBV27
CDR3 length: 18
CDR3 protein: CASSWVSTSGSIGHEQFF

D gene: .
V gene: TRBV11-2
CDR3 length: 15
CDR3 protein: CASSFSGPHTGELFF

D gene: TRBD1
V gene: TRBV27
CDR3 length: 13
CDR3 protein: CASSYGQAYEQYF

D gene: .
V gene: TRBV11-2
CDR3 length: 13
CDR3 protein: CASSLSRGTEAFF

D gene: TRBD1
V gene: TRBV19
CDR3 length: 17
CDR3 protein: CASIMGGQGSLYQPQHF

D gene: TRBD1
V gene: TRBV2
CDR3 length: 13
CDR3 protein: CASSDRGGSGYTF

D gene: .
V gene: TRBV5-1
CDR3 length: 16
CDR3 protein: CASSWNSGSSYNEQFF

D gene: TRBD1
V gene: TRBV5-1
CDR3 length: 14
CDR3 protein: CASSVGQGKTEAFF

D gene: TRBD1
V gene: TRBV28
CDR3 length: 13
CDR3 protein: CASSFQGVSGYTF

D gene: TRBD1
V gene: TRBV24-1
CDR3 length: 15
CDR3 protein: CATSDSQGAGDEQYF

D gene: TRBD2
V gene: TRBV5-4
CDR3 length: 15
CDR3 protein: CASSSGTPGFLEQYF

D gene: .
V gene: TRBV5-6
CDR3 length: 17
CDR3 protein: CASSLALGIANTGELFF

D gene: .
V gene: TRBV3-1/TRBV3-2
CDR3 length: 13
CDR3 protein: CASSQAGGNTIYF

D gene: .
V gene: TRBV27
CDR3 length: 15
CDR3 protein: CASRSGVSWDTEAFF

D gene: TRBD1
V gene: TRBV6-2/TRBV6-3
CDR3 length: 14
CDR3 protein: CASSWDSSYNEQFF

D gene: TRBD2
V gene: TRBV6-5
CDR3 length: 15
CDR3 protein: CASNKLSGSTDTQYF

D gene: TRBD1
V gene: TRBV30
CDR3 length: 14
CDR3 protein: CAWSLGTGYEKLFF